This TCR beta chain was found in a study of cytomegalovirus exposure and HLA in healthy donors. Study details: Unique TCRs numbering around 80 million, obtained from HLA-typed donors, made up an early data release.

PCR employed 60 Vbeta and 13 Jbeta primers. The assay was immunoSEQ multiplex PCR, and TCRdb's table has in-frame clones only and misses some. The data show around 140,000 clones, 66% seen once. Study findings and constraints: After further analysis at a later stage, 16,951 TCR beta sequences were associated with HLA alleles at 0.05 false discovery rate. The number of N-insertions in an Asian-associated ancestry cluster was reportedly below the approximately 700-donor mean in a later analysis.

Germline V gives CDR1 MNHNS, CDR2 SASEGT. V dropped 2 bases and J dropped 6 bases, with 11 bases sitting between them. The CDR3 covers 13 residues. As to this clone: No antigen is known for it.

The sequencing input was PBMCs. This TCR derives from a woman aged 55-70 years in good health and CMV-seronegative. V is TRBV6-1 and J is TRBJ2-7, with D possibly TRBD2 on 5 matching bases. The CDR3 nucleotides read TGTGCCAGCAGTGAAAGGGCTAGCTCCGAGCAGTACTTC. Its translation is CASSERASSEQYF.